Following are 32 T cell receptor beta chains from one sample sequenced in a study of T cells in Graves' hyperthyroidism and ophthalmopathy (dated by TCRdb to about 2019). Preparation of the library involved multiplex PCR. The sample was run on an Illumina HiSeq 2000. The TCR beta CDR3 regions were amplified from the RNA transcripts. The TCR CDR3 was subjected to a first round of RT-PCR using the HTBI primer set and the Qiagen OneStep RT-PCR kit. TCRdb reprocessing: public reads trimmed at Q25 with fastp, clones called with MiXCR, in-frame beta chains kept. Each CDR3 protein gets just one entry, which takes the most common genes and DNA from the rows behind it. In all, the sample holds some 300,000 distinct CDR3 sequences, and 16% of those were seen once. 33% of the sample comes from the top ten. The material sequenced was blood. These receptors were obtained from a man under 40 with Graves' hyperthyroidism.

This clonotype was recorded at least ten times. This rearrangement joins TRBV7-2 to TRBJ2-1; TRBD2 aligns across 8 bases. The V and J ends lost 5 bases and 7 bases, in that order; junction bases with no gene match: 16. This CDR3 spans 17 amino acids. CDR1 is SGHTA and CDR2 is FQGNSA in the germline V gene. The CDR3 sequence: CASSPGTSGIRWNEQFF. The CDR3 coding sequence is TGTGCCAGCAGCCCCGGGACTAGTGGAATAAGGTGGAATGAGCAGTTCTTC.

About this clonotype: Just one base apart from a much larger clone, this may be a read error. The chain uses TRBV20-1 and TRBJ2-7; 9 bases align to TRBD1. This CDR3 spans 15 amino acids. Germline trimming cut 0 bases from V and 2 bases from J; bases unmatched to any gene: 5. Germline-derived CDR1 and CDR2 are DFQATT and SNEGSKA (reference sequence). CDR3 nucleotide sequence: TGCAGTGCTAGAGATACCGGGACAGGGACCTACGAGCAGTACTTC. Encoded protein: CSARDTGTGTYEQYF.

This clonotype has ten or more counts. This chain joins TRBV7-3 and TRBJ2-1, with no clear D. The CDR3 runs 16 residues. Germline CDR1 SGHTA, CDR2 FQGTGA. Trimming shortened V by 4 bases and J by 0 bases, and 13 bases separated the two germline ends. The chain's CDR3 is CASSSGWRRSYNEQFF. The CDR3 DNA reads TGTGCCAGCAGCTCCGGGTGGAGACGCTCCTACAATGAGCAGTTCTTC.

This clonotype showed up just a few times. The chain uses TRBV15 and TRBJ1-2; D is unclear. In germline, CDR1 is LNHNV, CDR2 YYDKDF (reference sequence). V lost 0 bases, J lost 2 bases, and 10 bases lay in between. This CDR3 region has 15 residues. CDR3: CATSRDRAENYGYTF. Written as DNA, the CDR3 is TGTGCCACCAGCAGAGATCGGGCAGAAAACTATGGCTACACCTTC.

This clonotype has a count of ten or more. The chain couples TRBV18 to TRBJ1-2; D perhaps matches TRBD1 (6 bases). The CDR3 has 14 residues. The germline V gene has CDR1 KGHSH and CDR2 LQKENI. V gave up 3 bases and J gave up 1 base, with 9 bases separating them. The DNA for the CDR3 is TGTGCCAGCTCACCCGACAGGCTTAACTATGGCTACACCTTC. Translation gives CASSPDRLNYGYTF.

This clonotype was counted many times. This sequence joins TRBV28 and TRBJ2-7, with TRBD1 matching over 8 bases. Germline V CDR1 and CDR2: MDHEN, SYDVKM. CDR3 length: 16 amino acids. The V and J ends lost 3 bases and 3 bases, in that order; junction bases with no gene match: 10. In nucleotides, the CDR3 is TGTGCCAGCAGTTTCCCCACAGGGGGTTTTAACTACGAGCAGTACTTC. As protein: CASSFPTGGFNYEQYF.

The rearrangement joins TRBV19 to TRBJ2-6; TRBD1 agrees at 8 bases. V lost 9 bases and J lost 0; bases outside the gene matches: 13. The CDR3 has 18 amino acids. From germline, CDR1 is LNHDA and CDR2 SQIVND (reference sequence). The CDR3 DNA reads as TGTGCCAGCCATTCGGGGTTCAGGGGGCGCTCTGGGGCCAACGTCCTGACTTTC. Its translation: CASHSGFRGRSGANVLTF.

At least ten counts were recorded for this clonotype. V usage is TRBV5-1 and J usage is TRBJ2-2, with TRBD1 matching 7 bases. J lost 2 bases, V lost 4 bases, and 8 bases had no gene match. Per germline, CDR1 SGHRS and CDR2 YFSETQ. This CDR3 spans 16 amino acids. CDR3 in DNA: TGCGCCAGCAGCCCACCGGACAGGTTCAACACCGGGGAGCTGTTTTTT. Translating gives CASSPPDRFNTGELFF.

This clonotype has ten or more counts. The chain is built from TRBV6-1 and TRBJ2-7, with TRBD1 matching 7 bases. The CDR3 extends over 13 amino acids. V was clipped by 8 bases and J by 0 bases; unmatched bases: 4. Germline lookup yields CDR1 MNHNS and CDR2 SASEGT. The CDR3 bases are TGTGCCAGCGGAACAGGGGCCTCCTACGAGCAGTACTTC. Translation gives CASGTGASYEQYF.

The sample holds a few counts of this clonotype. The chain employs TRBV12-5 and TRBJ2-3; TRBD1 matches 7 bases. Germline V gene lookup returns CDR1 LGHNT and CDR2 FRNRAP. The CDR3 runs 14 residues. Trimming cost V 4 bases and J 6 bases; bases outside gene matches: 7. This chain's CDR3 is CASGSYTGDDTQYF. CDR3 sequence (DNA): TGTGCTAGTGGTTCCTACACAGGGGACGATACGCAGTATTTT.

This clonotype was observed a handful of times. The V gene is TRBV6-1, the J gene TRBJ2-7; D is possibly TRBD1 (6 bases). V was cut by 11 bases and J by 1 base, with 15 bases left in between. This CDR3 has 13 amino acids. Germline CDR1 and CDR2: MNHNS and SASEGT. The CDR3 reads CASRGRESYEQYF. CDR3 nucleotide sequence: TGTGCCTCCAGGGGCAGGGAGTCCTACGAGCAGTACTTC.

This clonotype was recorded many times. This chain links TRBV2 with TRBJ2-1, with 11 nucleotides matching TRBD2. The CDR3 sequence is 15 residues long. With V trimmed by 2 bases and J by 9 bases, 6 bases remained unmatched. Germline V CDR1 and CDR2: SNHLY, FYNNEI. The DNA of the CDR3 is TGTGCCAGCAGTGAAAGACTAGCGGGAACTGGTGAGCAGTTCTTC. It translates to CASSERLAGTGEQFF. The full variable domain, in which reference TRBV2 and TRBJ2-1 provide the parts outside the CDR3, is EPEVTQTPSHQVTQMGQEVILRCVPISNHLYFYWYRQILGQKVEFLVSFYNNEISEKSEIFDDQFSVERPDGSNFTLKIRSTKLEDSAMYFCASSERLAGTGEQFFGPGTRLTVL.

There are many counts of this clonotype. The chain joins TRBV6-1 to TRBJ1-1, with 9 bases fitting TRBD1. With V trimmed by 0 bases and J by 12 bases, 26 bases remained unmatched. In germline, CDR1 is MNHNS, CDR2 SASEGT. This CDR3 has 20 amino acids. CDR3 sequence: CASSEAGGHRQGDTDGPPFF. The CDR3 bases are TGTGCCAGCAGTGAAGCGGGAGGTCACAGACAGGGGGACACTGATGGTCCCCCTTTCTTT.

This clonotype was seen a handful of times. The chain is built from TRBV6-1 and TRBJ1-6; the D is unclear. Trimming cost V 3 bases and J 14 bases, with 20 bases left between them. The germline V gene has CDR1 MNHNS and CDR2 SASEGT. The CDR3 contains 15 residues. CDR3 loop: CASSDRPELRLSLHF. DNA of the CDR3: TGTGCCAGCAGTGACCGCCCCGAGCTGCGTTTATCCCTCCACTTT.

This clonotype was recorded at least ten times. This chain uses TRBV27 with TRBJ1-2; 9 nucleotides match TRBD1. V trimming: 6 bases; J trimming: 6 bases; junction bases outside the gene matches: 14. This CDR3 has 16 residues. Germline V gene sequence: CDR1 MNHEY, CDR2 SMNVEV (reference sequence). This CDR3 is CASSRAQQGATNGYTF. DNA for the CDR3: TGTGCCAGCAGCAGAGCTCAACAGGGGGCGACCAATGGCTACACCTTC.

Note on this clonotype: Being one base from a much bigger clone, this may be a read error. V and J are TRBV4-1 and TRBJ1-5; perhaps TRBD1 as D (5 bases). With 3 bases removed from V and 2 bases from J, the gap between germline ends came to 8 bases. Germline V gene sequence: CDR1 MGHRA, CDR2 YSYEKL. The CDR3 has 14 amino acids. The CDR3 here is CASSQWGGNQPQHF. The CDR3 DNA reads as TGCGCCAGCAGCCAGTGGGGGGGCAATCAGCCCCAGCATTTT.

Ten or more counts support this clonotype. The V gene is TRBV11-2, the J gene TRBJ2-6, with 7 positions matching TRBD1. The V gene end was trimmed by 3 bases and the J gene end by 2 bases; junction bases not matched to a gene: 7. The CDR3 runs 17 residues. Germline CDR1 reads SGHAT; CDR2 reads FQNNGV. CDR3 bases: TGTGCCAGCAGCTTGCGCCAGGGGGTTACTGGGGCCAACGTCCTGACTTTC. Protein: CASSLRQGVTGANVLTF.

This rearrangement joins TRBV2 to TRBJ2-2, with D possibly matching TRBD2 (5 bases). The CDR3 spans 14 residues. With 5 bases removed from V and 4 bases from J, the gap between germline ends came to 11 bases. CDR1 is SNHLY, CDR2 FYNNEI, per germline. In DNA, the CDR3 is TGTGCCAGCAGTCCCACCGGAGGCACCGGGGAGCTGTTTTTT. Translated, it gives CASSPTGGTGELFF.

This clonotype has a handful of counts. The chain uses TRBV20-1 and TRBJ1-1, with a tentative D call TRBD1 (5 bases). The CDR3 totals 14 residues. The ends were cut back, 5 bases at V and 2 bases at J, with 15 bases in the middle. Germline assignment: CDR1 DFQATT and CDR2 SNEGSKA (reference sequence). CDR3 protein: CSAYPDTLNTEAFF. CDR3 bases: TGCAGTGCTTACCCGGACACCTTAAACACTGAAGCTTTCTTT.

The V and J genes are TRBV27 and TRBJ2-7; 11 nucleotides line up with TRBD1. Germline CDR1 and CDR2: MNHEY and SMNVEV (reference sequence). V gave up 8 bases and J gave up 1 base; unmatched junction bases: 7. The CDR3 runs to 15 residues. CDR3 amino acids: CASEAGTGGSYEQYF. CDR3 DNA: TGTGCCAGCGAAGCCGGGACAGGGGGTTCCTACGAGCAGTACTTC.

The V gene is TRBV7-9, the J gene TRBJ2-1; no definite D call. This CDR3 contains 14 residues. V lost 2 bases to trimming and J lost 7 bases, with 12 bases between them. Looked up from germline, CDR1 is SEHNR and CDR2 is FQNEAQ (reference sequence). The DNA for the CDR3 is TGTGCCAGCAGCTTATCCCTGGTGGGAAATGAGCAGTTCTTC. Its translation is CASSLSLVGNEQFF.

The table lists this clonotype with a few counts. The CDR3 protein is CASSNLAGLAGTYNEQFF. CDR3 DNA sequence: TGCGCCAGCAGCAACCTCGCCGGACTAGCGGGGACCTACAATGAGCAGTTCTTC. The chain joins TRBV5-1 to TRBJ2-1; the match to TRBD2 covers 12 bases. Germline V gene lookup returns CDR1 SGHRS and CDR2 YFSETQ. The length of the CDR3 is 18 residues. With V trimmed by 4 bases and J by 2 bases, 10 bases remained unmatched.

This clonotype showed up many times. This sequence joins TRBV2 and TRBJ2-1; the D is unclear. Germline values: CDR1 SNHLY, CDR2 FYNNEI. The CDR3 length is 13 residues. Trimming pared 5 bases from V and 5 bases from J, leaving 10 bases between. In DNA, the CDR3 is TGTGCCAGCAGTAACGAGGTCGACAATGAGCAGTTCTTC. It specifies CASSNEVDNEQFF. Based on the CDR3 plus reference TRBV2 and TRBJ2-1, the full variable domain is EPEVTQTPSHQVTQMGQEVILRCVPISNHLYFYWYRQILGQKVEFLVSFYNNEISEKSEIFDDQFSVERPDGSNFTLKIRSTKLEDSAMYFCASSNEVDNEQFFGPGTRLTVL.

Many counts were recorded for this clonotype. The V call is TRBV2, the J call TRBJ1-2, with 8 nucleotides matching TRBD1. CDR3 length: 13 residues. The junction had 3 bases not matched to a gene; V was cut back by 6 bases and J by 3 bases. From germline, CDR1 is SNHLY and CDR2 FYNNEI. CDR3 protein: CASRQGVDYGYTF. As DNA, the CDR3 is TGTGCCAGCAGACAGGGGGTTGACTATGGCTACACCTTC.

The chain combines TRBV30 with TRBJ2-3; D could derive from TRBD1 or TRBD2 (5 bases each). CDR1 GTSNPN and CDR2 SVGIG come from the germline V gene (reference sequence). The CDR3 contains 14 residues. V shed 1 base and J shed 5 bases, with 13 bases lying between them. The CDR3 loop is CAWSGDLRGDTQYF. For the CDR3, the DNA is TGTGCCTGGAGTGGGGACCTACGGGGAGATACGCAGTATTTT.

V usage is TRBV6-5 and J usage is TRBJ1-4; D is unclear. The CDR3 consists of 13 residues. Germline V gene sequence: CDR1 MNHEY, CDR2 SVGAGI. V shed 4 bases and J shed 6 bases, with 9 bases lying between them. The CDR3 nucleotides are TGTGCCAGCAGTTTAGGGATTTATGAAAAACTGTTTTTT. This sequence encodes CASSLGIYEKLFF.

V and J are TRBV20-1 and TRBJ2-3; 8 nucleotides align to TRBD2. The V gene end was trimmed by 1 base and the J gene end by 0 bases; junction bases not matched to a gene: 3. The germline gives CDR1 DFQATT, CDR2 SNEGSKA (reference sequence). This CDR3 spans 15 amino acids. For the CDR3, the DNA is TGCAGTGCTAGAGGGGCTAGCGGGAGCACAGATACGCAGTATTTT. Its protein is CSARGASGSTDTQYF.

This clonotype has ten or more counts. This rearrangement joins TRBV3-1 to TRBJ1-1, with D tentatively TRBD1 (6 bases). Germline CDR1 reads LGHDT; CDR2 reads YNNKEL (reference sequence). V lost 1 base and J 4 bases, leaving 13 bases between the germline ends. The CDR3 covers 15 residues. CDR3 loop: CASSQAFSGATEAFF. In DNA, the CDR3 is TGTGCCAGCAGCCAAGCCTTTTCAGGGGCCACTGAAGCTTTCTTT.

This clonotype was detected many times. This chain uses TRBV30 with TRBJ2-7, with a possible D match to TRBD2 (6 bases). The CDR3 totals 15 residues. The V and J ends lost 3 bases and 4 bases respectively, with 19 bases between them. Germline-derived CDR1 and CDR2 are GTSNPN and SVGIG (reference sequence). The CDR3 nucleotides are TGTGCCTGGAGGGTAGCCGGGGGATTGGGGTACGAGCAGTACTTC. It encodes CAWRVAGGLGYEQYF. Drawing the rest from reference TRBV30 and TRBJ2-7, the complete variable domain is SQTIHQWPATLVQPVGSPLSLECTVEGTSNPNLYWYRQAAGRGLQLLFYSVGIGQISSEVPQNLSASRPQDRQFILSSKKLLLSDSGFYLCAWRVAGGLGYEQYFGPGTRLTVT.

This clonotype occurred a few times. DNA of the CDR3: TGTGCCAGCAGTTTAGTCCTAGCGGGAGGAGGAGAGAATGAGCAGTTCTTC. It codes for CASSLVLAGGGENEQFF. The J gene is TRBJ2-1, the V gene TRBV12-3 or TRBV12-4; 11 bases line up with TRBD2. The ends lost 1 base at V and 7 bases at J; junction bases unmatched: 9. The CDR3 is 17 amino acids.

The chain carries TRBV9 and TRBJ2-2; D gene uncertain. Per germline, CDR1 SGDLS and CDR2 YYNGEE. Trimming cost V 2 bases and J 0 bases, with 5 bases left between them. CDR3 length: 14 residues. Written as DNA, the CDR3 is TGTGCCAGCAGCGTTGTCCCGAACACCGGGGAGCTGTTTTTT. The encoded protein is CASSVVPNTGELFF.

This clonotype came up many times. The CDR3 region is CSASRPDEQYF. CDR3 coding DNA: TGCAGTGCTAGCCGTCCGGACGAGCAGTACTTC. The J gene is TRBJ2-7, the V gene TRBV20-1; D is unclear. Germline lookup yields CDR1 DFQATT and CDR2 SNEGSKA (reference sequence). This CDR3 has 11 amino acids. V was trimmed by 3 bases and J by 5 bases, leaving 8 bases between them.